The T cell receptor beta chain under discussion was sequenced for a study of T cells in Graves' hyperthyroidism and ophthalmopathy. Germline assignment: CDR1 SGDLS and CDR2 YYNGEE. The CDR3 is 17 amino acids. The V end lost 0 bases, the J end lost 3 bases, and 19 bases lay between the germline ends. RNA transcripts served as the template for amplifying TCR beta CDR3 regions. A first-round RT-PCR of the TCR CDR3 used the HTBI primer set. MiXCR, run by TCRdb on the multiplex PCR reads, gives a single entry per CDR3 protein. The table includes tens of thousands of distinct CDR3 sequences, about 50% detected once. This clonotype was detected many times. Duration under 3 months, a NOSPECS grade of at least 4, and a Clinical Activity Score of at least 3 characterized the ophthalmopathy patients.

Source material: blood. The receptor comes from a woman between 55 and 75 years old with Graves' ophthalmopathy. The chain couples TRBV9 to TRBJ2-7; the D call may be TRBD1 or TRBD2 (5 bases each). Written as DNA, the CDR3 is TGTGCCAGCAGCGTAGGCGAACCGGGGCCAACATACTACGAGCAGTACTTC. Translation gives CASSVGEPGPTYYEQYF.